These 17 T cell receptor beta chains were all obtained from the same sample, sequenced in a study of blood T cell repertoires in COVID-19. Method: immunoSEQ multiplex PCR; TCRdb's copy keeps in-frame clones and lacks some. This sample has 100,000 to 150,000 clones, with around 88% found just once. The source material was peripheral blood. The source of these receptors is a man aged 45-60 years with acute or convalescent COVID-19.

This rearrangement joins TRBV5-1 to TRBJ2-1, with a possible D match to TRBD2 (6 bases). V was shortened by 3 bases and J by 7 bases, with 8 bases between the two germline ends. Germline V lookup: CDR1 SGHRS, CDR2 YFSETQ. The CDR3 length is 12 residues. This chain's CDR3 is CASSSEGNEQFF. The DNA for the CDR3 is TGCGCCAGCAGCTCGGAGGGGAATGAGCAGTTCTTC.

The chain couples TRBV5-4 to TRBJ1-2; 8 bases line up with TRBD1. Germline CDR1 SGHNT, CDR2 YYREEE (reference sequence). Germline trimming cut 4 bases from V and 4 bases from J; bases unmatched to any gene: 9. The CDR3 spans 15 residues. The chain's CDR3 is CASSRGQGWSYGYTF. The CDR3 region has the DNA TGTGCCAGCAGCCGAGGACAGGGATGGAGCTATGGCTACACCTTC.

The rearrangement uses TRBV19 and TRBJ1-3; no clear D. The CDR3 is 15 amino acids. V lost 3 bases, J lost 0 bases, and 9 bases lay in between. In germline, CDR1 is LNHDA, CDR2 SQIVND (reference sequence). The CDR3 reads CASSITASSGNTIYF. The DNA for the CDR3 is TGTGCCAGTAGTATCACAGCCTCCTCTGGAAACACCATATATTTT.

The rearrangement uses TRBV12-5 and TRBJ1-1; maybe TRBD1 (5 bases). The V end was cut by 6 bases, the J end by 10 bases, with 12 bases between. Germline V gives CDR1 LGHNT, CDR2 FRNRAP. The CDR3 loop spans 11 amino acids. CDR3 amino acids: CASGRAGGAFF. The DNA of the CDR3 is TGTGCTAGTGGACGTGCGGGGGGAGCTTTCTTT.

The sample holds a few counts of this clone. The chain couples TRBV15 to TRBJ2-5; tentatively, D is TRBD1 (6 bases). CDR3 length equals 14 residues. The V gene lost 6 bases and the J gene lost 1 base, with 12 bases spanning the gap. Germline lookup yields CDR1 LNHNV and CDR2 YYDKDF (reference sequence). CDR3 protein: CATSERRGQETQYF. CDR3 coding DNA: TGTGCCACCAGTGAGCGCAGGGGCCAAGAGACCCAGTACTTC.

This clone appeared a single time. V gene TRBV2 combines with J gene TRBJ2-7; a possible D gene is TRBD1 (6 bases). CDR1 is SNHLY, CDR2 FYNNEI, per germline. The CDR3 has 14 residues. The ends were cut back, 3 bases at V and 0 bases at J, with 9 bases in the middle. CDR3 loop: CASSDSDSSYEQYF. DNA of the CDR3: TGTGCCAGCAGTGACTCGGACAGCTCCTACGAGCAGTACTTC.

The chain joins TRBV7-2 to TRBJ1-2; D gene uncertain. Deletions cut 2 bases from V and 8 bases from J, with 12 bases between. This CDR3 is built from 13 residues. Germline V gene lookup returns CDR1 SGHTA and CDR2 FQGNSA. Here the CDR3 reads CASSLYGKGGYTF. CDR3 nucleotides: TGTGCCAGCAGCTTATACGGGAAAGGAGGCTACACCTTC.

V is TRBV7-2 and J is TRBJ1-2; D call uncertain. The V end lost 0 bases, the J end lost 6 bases, and 11 bases lay between the germline ends. Per germline, CDR1 SGHTA and CDR2 FQGNSA. The CDR3 sequence is 14 residues long. The DNA for the CDR3 is TGTGCCAGCAGCTTAGCAGCGGCGGTGGATGGCTACACCTTC. Amino acids: CASSLAAAVDGYTF. Combining the CDR3 with reference TRBV7-2 and TRBJ1-2 gives the whole variable domain GAGVSQSPSNKVTEKGKDVELRCDPISGHTALYWYRQSLGQGLEFLIYFQGNSAPDKSGLPSDRFSAERTGGSVSTLTIQRTQQEDSAVYLCASSLAAAVDGYTFGSGTRLTVV.

DNA of the CDR3: TGTGCCAGTAGTATCGACCGGGGGACAGTTAATTCACCCCTCCACTTT. This encodes CASSIDRGTVNSPLHF. V is TRBV19 and J is TRBJ1-6; 7 bases agree with TRBD1. This CDR3 spans 16 amino acids. J was trimmed by 6 bases and V by 3 bases; bases with no gene match: 8. CDR1 is LNHDA and CDR2 is SQIVND in the germline V gene (reference sequence).

The V call is TRBV3-1 (or the pseudogene TRBV3-2), the J call TRBJ1-1; 7 bases are a match to TRBD1. CDR1 is LGHDT and CDR2 is YNNKEL in the germline V gene (reference sequence). The CDR3 runs to 14 residues. J gave up 4 bases and V 4 bases, and 6 bases lay outside the gene matches. In DNA, the CDR3 is TGTGCCAGCAGCCTACTCCAGGGGGGCACTGAAGCTTTCTTT. Its protein product is CASSLLQGGTEAFF.

This clone was detected a few times. V usage is TRBV5-1 and J usage is TRBJ2-1, with D unclear. Germline CDR1 reads SGHRS; CDR2 reads YFSETQ. This CDR3 contains 15 residues. Trimming removed 0 bases at V and 5 bases at J, with 12 bases between. CDR3 DNA sequence: TGCGCCAGCAGCTTGGGGGCGAATATGGACAATGAGCAGTTCTTC. It yields the protein CASSLGANMDNEQFF.

The chain recombines TRBV6-5 with TRBJ1-2, with TRBD1 identical over 7 bases. The CDR3 is made up of 16 amino acids. Looked up from germline, CDR1 is MNHEY and CDR2 is SVGAGI. The V segment lost 0 bases and the J segment 2 bases; nucleotides outside the gene matches: 6. This CDR3 reads CASSYSSQGLNYGYTF. The CDR3, as DNA: TGTGCCAGCAGTTACTCCTCACAGGGGTTAAACTATGGCTACACCTTC.

This rearrangement joins TRBV5-1 to TRBJ1-1; no clear D. Trimming removed 0 bases from V and 2 bases from J, with 8 bases in between. Germline lookup yields CDR1 SGHRS and CDR2 YFSETQ. The CDR3 extends over 14 amino acids. The CDR3 sequence is CASSLVGANTEAFF. Written as DNA, the CDR3 is TGCGCCAGCAGCTTGGTAGGAGCTAACACTGAAGCTTTCTTT. Variable domain in full (rest from reference TRBV5-1 and TRBJ1-1): KAGVTQTPRYLIKTRGQQVTLSCSPISGHRSVSWYQQTPGQGLQFLFEYFSETQRNKGNFPGRFSGRQFSNSRSEMNVSTLELGDSALYLCASSLVGANTEAFFGQGTRLTVV.

The chain carries TRBV14 and TRBJ1-1; no reliable D call. CDR3 length equals 15 residues. With 4 bases removed from V and 0 bases from J, the gap between germline ends came to 12 bases. The germline V gene encodes CDR1 SGHDN and CDR2 FVKESK. The CDR3 bases are TGTGCCAGCAGCCCCTCGAATACTATGAACACTGAAGCTTTCTTT. Residues: CASSPSNTMNTEAFF.

This clone was picked up a small number of times. The J gene is TRBJ1-3, the V gene TRBV28, with 8 bases that match TRBD1. The CDR3 extends over 17 amino acids. Germline values: CDR1 MDHEN, CDR2 SYDVKM. V shed 4 bases and J 4 bases; nucleotides not matched to a gene: 12. The DNA of the CDR3 is TGTGCCAGCAGTTCCCTTCGGACAGGGCTCTGGGGAAACACCATATATTTT. Protein sequence: CASSSLRTGLWGNTIYF. Drawing the rest from reference TRBV28 and TRBJ1-3, the complete variable domain is DVKVTQSSRYLVKRTGEKVFLECVQDMDHENMFWYRQDPGLGLRLIYFSYDVKMKEKGDIPEGYSVSREKKERFSLILESASTNQTSMYLCASSSLRTGLWGNTIYFGEGSWLTVV.

This chain uses TRBV6-6 with TRBJ1-2; D remains unclear. With 5 bases removed from V and 0 bases from J, the gap between germline ends came to 13 bases. The length of the CDR3 is 15 residues. The germline V gene has CDR1 MNHNY and CDR2 SVGAGI (reference sequence). CDR3 amino acids: CASSPSHRANYGYTF. Written as DNA, the CDR3 is TGTGCCAGCAGTCCCTCCCACAGAGCTAACTATGGCTACACCTTC.

The gene calls are TRBV7-2 and TRBJ2-7, with 8 bases lining up with TRBD2. The length of the CDR3 is 17 residues. Germline V gene sequence: CDR1 SGHTA, CDR2 FQGNSA. V shed 1 base and J 3 bases; nucleotides not matched to a gene: 11. The CDR3: CASSLGFGGRRVYEQYF. CDR3 coding DNA: TGTGCCAGCAGCTTAGGATTTGGCGGGAGGAGGGTCTACGAGCAGTACTTC. The whole variable domain, filled in from reference TRBV7-2 and TRBJ2-7, reads GAGVSQSPSNKVTEKGKDVELRCDPISGHTALYWYRQSLGQGLEFLIYFQGNSAPDKSGLPSDRFSAERTGGSVSTLTIQRTQQEDSAVYLCASSLGFGGRRVYEQYFGPGTRLTVT.